What follows are 16 T cell receptor beta chains derived from one specimen sequenced in a study of T cell changes during pregnancy in multiple sclerosis. Clones were read by immunoSEQ multiplex PCR, and TCRdb kept only the in-frame ones, dropping some. Among under 95,000 clones listed, 80% to 95% were seen once. Sequencing was performed on peripheral blood, taken in the second trimester of pregnancy. The receptors originated from a female donor in good health, enrolled as a control in a pregnancy study.

This rearrangement joins TRBV11-1 to TRBJ1-6, with 7 bases that match TRBD1. Unmatched junction bases numbered 4, after V lost 5 bases and J lost 6 bases. CDR3 length: 14 residues. Germline loops: CDR1 SGHAT, CDR2 FQDESV (reference sequence). CDR3 sequence reads: CASSPGQINSPLHF. The CDR3 DNA is TGTGCCAGCAGCCCGGGACAGATTAATTCACCCCTCCACTTT.

This clone was counted once. The rearrangement joins TRBV2 to TRBJ2-5; 14 bases match TRBD2. The CDR3 consists of 17 residues. The germline V gene encodes CDR1 SNHLY and CDR2 FYNNEI. Unmatched junction bases numbered 6, after V lost 5 bases and J lost 1 base. CDR3 amino acids: CASSIRLAGGGQETQYF. DNA of the CDR3: TGTGCCAGCAGTATTAGACTAGCGGGGGGGGGCCAAGAGACCCAGTACTTC.

This clone was detected only once. The chain uses TRBV9 and TRBJ2-2, with D perhaps matching TRBD2 (5 bases). The ends were cut back, 3 bases at V and 3 bases at J, with 21 bases in the middle. Germline V CDR1 and CDR2: SGDLS, YYNGEE. CDR3 size: 18 residues. DNA for the CDR3: TGTGCCAGCAGCGCCCCGGGCGGACTCAAACTAGACACCGGGGAGCTGTTTTTT. Translation gives CASSAPGGLKLDTGELFF.

This rearrangement joins TRBV4-1 to TRBJ2-5; 9 nucleotides line up with TRBD1. Germline V gene sequence: CDR1 MGHRA, CDR2 YSYEKL. V lost 0 bases to trimming and J lost 5 bases; unmatched junction nucleotides: 4. There are 15 residues in the CDR3. Here the CDR3 reads CASSQEDRGRETQYF. DNA of the CDR3: TGCGCCAGCAGCCAAGAGGACAGGGGTCGGGAGACCCAGTACTTC.

The chain is built from TRBV6-5 and TRBJ1-5, with 7 positions matching TRBD1. V lost 10 bases, J lost 0 bases, and 9 bases stayed unmatched. Germline values: CDR1 MNHEY, CDR2 SVGAGI. This CDR3 contains 15 residues. The CDR3: CATRDSVYSNQPQHF. DNA of the CDR3: TGTGCCACCCGGGACAGCGTTTATAGCAATCAGCCCCAGCATTTT.

The DNA of the CDR3 is TGTGCCAGCAGCCCAGGGACAGGGCATAGGAACACTGAAGCTTTCTTT. Protein sequence: CASSPGTGHRNTEAFF. The chain couples TRBV5-4 to TRBJ1-1; 9 bases match TRBD1. CDR1 is SGHNT, CDR2 YYREEE, per germline (reference sequence). The CDR3 totals 16 residues. V lost 4 bases to trimming and J lost 1 base; unmatched junction nucleotides: 8.

This clone was seen repeatedly, ten times or more. This rearrangement joins TRBV5-8 to TRBJ1-5; tentative D call: TRBD1 (6 bases). CDR1 SGHTS and CDR2 YDEGEE come from the germline V gene. This CDR3 is built from 13 residues. Trimming left V 4 bases short and J 3 bases short, with 8 bases between. CDR3 sequence: CASSGQFNQPQHF. CDR3 bases: TGTGCCAGCAGCGGACAGTTCAATCAGCCCCAGCATTTT.

The V gene is TRBV5-1, the J gene TRBJ1-4, with TRBD1 matching 7 bases. The CDR3 contains 15 residues. Germline trimming cut 6 bases from V and 2 bases from J; bases unmatched to any gene: 7. In germline, CDR1 is SGHRS, CDR2 YFSETQ. The CDR3 protein is CASTPGGRTNEKLFF. The CDR3 region has the DNA TGCGCCAGCACCCCAGGGGGACGGACTAATGAAAAACTGTTTTTT.

V usage is TRBV6-4 and J usage is TRBJ1-1; 7 bases map to TRBD1. The length of the CDR3 is 15 residues. Germline V lookup: CDR1 MRHNA, CDR2 SNTAGT. The ends lost 0 bases at V and 3 bases at J; junction bases unmatched: 4. DNA of the CDR3: TGTGCCAGCAGTGACTCGAGAGGGGGCCACACTGAAGCTTTCTTT. This codes for CASSDSRGGHTEAFF.

The chain has TRBV7-3 and TRBJ1-2, with TRBD1 matching 12 bases. From germline, CDR1 is SGHTA and CDR2 FQGTGA. J was trimmed by 5 bases and V by 0 bases; bases with no gene match: 1. There are 15 residues in the CDR3. The DNA for the CDR3 is TGTGCCAGCAGCTTAACGGGACAGGGGGCTTATGGCTACACCTTC. It specifies CASSLTGQGAYGYTF.

The J gene is TRBJ2-5, the V gene TRBV5-4; 7 bases align to TRBD1. This CDR3 spans 15 amino acids. In germline, CDR1 is SGHNT, CDR2 YYREEE (reference sequence). J was trimmed by 5 bases and V by 3 bases; bases with no gene match: 10. CDR3 region: CASSYQQGGWETQYF. DNA for the CDR3: TGTGCCAGCAGCTATCAACAAGGGGGCTGGGAGACCCAGTACTTC. Drawing the rest from reference TRBV5-4 and TRBJ2-5, the complete variable domain is ETGVTQSPTHLIKTRGQQVTLRCSSQSGHNTVSWYQQALGQGPQFIFQYYREEENGRGNFPPRFSGLQFPNYSSELNVNALELDDSALYLCASSYQQGGWETQYFGPGTRLLVL.

The V and J genes are TRBV9 and TRBJ2-1, with D unclear. Germline lookup yields CDR1 SGDLS and CDR2 YYNGEE. V lost 4 bases and J 3 bases, leaving 8 bases between the germline ends. The CDR3 runs to 13 residues. The chain's CDR3 is CASSLRLYNEQFF. The CDR3 DNA follows: TGTGCCAGCAGCCTGCGACTCTACAATGAGCAGTTCTTC.

The CDR3 region is CASSLDSGGDTGELFF. For the CDR3, the DNA is TGCGCCAGCAGCCTAGATAGCGGGGGGGACACCGGGGAGCTGTTTTTT. The rearrangement joins TRBV5-1 to TRBJ2-2; 11 nucleotides align to TRBD2. The V segment lost 4 bases and the J segment 3 bases; nucleotides outside the gene matches: 5. There are 16 residues in the CDR3. CDR1 is SGHRS and CDR2 is YFSETQ in the germline V gene.

V usage is TRBV7-2 and J usage is TRBJ2-1; 9 nucleotides match TRBD2. With 2 bases clipped from V and 5 bases from J, the junction kept 4 bases outside the gene matches. This CDR3 comprises 15 residues. Germline V lookup: CDR1 SGHTA, CDR2 FQGNSA. The CDR3: CASSLILAGNNEQFF. For the CDR3, the DNA is TGTGCCAGCAGCTTAATACTAGCGGGTAACAATGAGCAGTTCTTC.

Note on this clone: Its ends do not fully match the called genes, so a read error is possible. This chain joins TRBV14 and TRBJ2-3; D is undetermined. This CDR3 has 11 amino acids. Germline assignment: CDR1 SGHDN and CDR2 FVKESK. CDR3 sequence (DNA): TGTGCCAGCAGCCATTCAGATGCGCAGTATTTT. Protein: CASSHSDAQYF.

This sequence joins TRBV11-3 and TRBJ2-1, with D perhaps TRBD2 (5 bases). V lost 5 bases and J 2 bases, leaving 13 bases between the germline ends. The CDR3 consists of 15 residues. The V gene's germline CDR1 is SGHNT and CDR2 YENEEA. This CDR3 is CASSATRGTYNEQFF. The CDR3 bases are TGTGCCAGCAGCGCAACTAGAGGAACCTACAATGAGCAGTTCTTC.